This T cell receptor (beta chain) is drawn from a study of cytomegalovirus exposure and HLA in healthy donors. Trimming stripped 4 bases from V and 7 bases from J, with 22 bases between. The length of the CDR3 is 17 residues. CDR1 SGHAT and CDR2 FQNNGV come from the germline V gene. PCR amplification relied on 60 Vbeta primers (plus 13 Jbeta primers). TCRdb's copy holds only in-frame clones and misses some; the assay was immunoSEQ multiplex PCR. The sample contains about 120,000 clones, approximately 17% of which appear only once. Only one count was recorded for this clone. The chain is built from TRBV11-2 and TRBJ1-4, with D unclear. The receptor was isolated from a female donor in good health and CMV-seropositive. The specimen was PBMCs. CDR3 DNA sequence: TGTGCCAGCAGCTCGCTTGACTTTAACGGCCAGTCTGAAAAACTGTTTTTT. Translated: CASSSLDFNGQSEKLFF.